This T cell receptor beta chain was captured by sequencing in a study of shared clonotypes between healthy human individuals. V was pared by 3 bases and J by 15 bases, with 12 bases between. Germline V gene lookup returns CDR1 DFQATT and CDR2 SNEGSKA (reference sequence). The CDR3 runs 11 residues. Everyone who donated was a Caucasian adult who lived in Nashville, Tennessee. Several immunoSEQ plates received, in even portions, the genomic DNA of each subset. Measured with immunoSEQ multiplex PCR; TCRdb has only the in-frame clones, and not every one. The sample lists over a million clones; 75% to 80% were seen once.

The V and J genes are TRBV20-1 and TRBJ1-6; D unresolved. Sequencing input: memory CD4+ T cells from PBMCs. Subset denoted: CD45RA-negative fraction. The TCR was taken from a young man in good health. Some clones in this sample may be carry-over from other donors' samples. The DNA of the CDR3 is TGCAGTGCTAGCGGGGTCCTTCACCTCCACTTT. It translates to CSASGVLHLHF.